This T cell receptor (beta chain) is from a study of post-analysis software for immune sequencing data. Study-level points and caveats: Controls showed lower frequencies than patients for roughly five TRBV segments, and TRBV5-6, TRBV5-1 and TRBV20-1 were among these. Versus controls, multiple sclerosis patients showed significantly lower diversity (normalized Chao1).

Prepared libraries of TCR beta cDNA carried unique molecular identifiers. One entry per CDR3 protein, called by TCRdb with MiXCR from the PCR reads. The data hold about half a million distinct CDR3 sequences, with roughly 34% observed a single time. Germline V lookup: CDR1 SGDLS, CDR2 YYNGEE. The CDR3 contains 17 residues. V lost 1 base and J 2 bases, leaving 18 bases between the germline ends. This clonotype was seen a handful of times. The antigen is unknown. J is TRBJ1-2 and V is TRBV9; D is unresolved. This clonotype was obtained from a girl aged 2-17 years with multiple sclerosis. The material sequenced was blood. Written as DNA, the CDR3 is TGTGCCAGCAGCGTAACAACAACCGGCATGGCGAACTATGGCTACACCTTC. Protein product: CASSVTTTGMANYGYTF.